This TCR beta chain was found in a study of OX40 agonist ivuxolimab in advanced cancers. Looking at the study overall: Given to patients was ivuxolimab, an agonistic anti-OX40 (CD134) antibody. Study-level results: Some nonresponders additionally presented with little normalized T-cell clonal expansion. On average, CD8+ T cells had more expanded clones than CD4+.

V dropped 3 bases and J dropped 5 bases, with 9 bases sitting between them. Germline CDR1 SGHNT, CDR2 YYREEE (reference sequence). This CDR3 is built from 12 residues. As for this clone: Antigen specificity is unknown.

Blood samples were obtained at baseline, cycle 4 day 1, and cycle 7 day 1. Clones were read by immunoSEQ multiplex PCR, and TCRdb kept only the in-frame ones, dropping some. The profile shows under 90,000 clones, about 90% of them singletons. The chain links TRBV5-4 to TRBJ2-7; the D gene is possibly TRBD1 (6 bases). The source material was CD4+ or CD8+ T cells sorted from blood, sampled in a trial of the OX40 agonist ivuxolimab. The sequence came from an adult with an advanced solid tumor such as melanoma, head and neck, liver or kidney cancer. CDR3 coding DNA: TGTGCCAGCAGCTCCCAGGGGCACGAGCAGTACTTC. It yields the protein CASSSQGHEQYF.